These 29 T cell receptor beta chains were all obtained from the same sample, sequenced in a study of blood T cell repertoires in COVID-19. The method was immunoSEQ multiplex PCR; TCRdb's version includes in-frame clones alone and lacks a portion of them. The table has roughly 500,000 clones, 80% to 90% seen once; the top ten hold around 0.9%. Sequencing was carried out using peripheral blood. Receptors originate from a man between 18 and 35 years old with COVID-19, enrolled during active disease.

The genes are TRBV18 and TRBJ2-4, with unresolved D. The germline V gene encodes CDR1 KGHSH and CDR2 LQKENI. The CDR3 extends over 18 amino acids. Trimming removed 0 bases at V and 0 bases at J, with 15 bases between. The CDR3 sequence: CASSPPSRHQLAKNIQYF. In DNA form, the CDR3 reads TGTGCCAGCTCACCACCCTCCAGACATCAACTAGCCAAAAACATTCAGTACTTC.

The CDR3 DNA sequence: TGTGCCTGGAGTACCACAGGAGGGCAGGGGGGAATGTACCTCCACTTT. Encoded protein: CAWSTTGGQGGMYLHF. The chain has TRBV30 and TRBJ1-6; 7 bases are a match to TRBD1. V lost 2 bases, J lost 15 bases, and 19 bases stayed unmatched. Looked up from germline, CDR1 is GTSNPN and CDR2 is SVGIG (reference sequence). The CDR3 contains 16 residues.

The gene calls are TRBV7-2 and TRBJ1-6; unclear D gene. Trimming removed 1 base at V and 15 bases at J, with 7 bases between. Germline CDR1 and CDR2: SGHTA and FQGNSA. This CDR3 has 11 amino acids. CDR3 in DNA: TGTGCCAGCAGCTTAGATCGTCTCCTCCACTTT. It specifies CASSLDRLLHF. Drawing the rest from reference TRBV7-2 and TRBJ1-6, the complete variable domain is GAGVSQSPSNKVTEKGKDVELRCDPISGHTALYWYRQSLGQGLEFLIYFQGNSAPDKSGLPSDRFSAERTGGSVSTLTIQRTQQEDSAVYLCASSLDRLLHFGNGTRLTVT.

The chain couples TRBV6-5 to TRBJ1-1; 7 nucleotides align to TRBD1. Germline V gene sequence: CDR1 MNHEY, CDR2 SVGAGI. The CDR3 is made up of 14 amino acids. V lost 7 bases, J lost 0 bases, and 5 bases stayed unmatched. This CDR3 is CASNKDRVNTEAFF. CDR3 DNA: TGTGCCAGCAATAAAGACAGGGTGAACACTGAAGCTTTCTTT.

The rearrangement joins TRBV11-1 to TRBJ2-7, with 8 positions matching TRBD2. The ends lost 3 bases at V and 2 bases at J; junction bases unmatched: 6. The CDR3 consists of 15 residues. Looked up from germline, CDR1 is SGHAT and CDR2 is FQDESV (reference sequence). CDR3 coding DNA: TGTGCCAGCAGCTTGGCCGGGACTAGTCCCTACGAGCAGTACTTC. It specifies CASSLAGTSPYEQYF.

This clone was counted a single time. The rearrangement uses TRBV7-2 and TRBJ2-3, with 8 bases matching TRBD2. J lost 2 bases, V lost 5 bases, and 9 bases had no gene match. The CDR3 is 16 amino acids. Germline CDR1 and CDR2: SGHTA and FQGNSA. Written as DNA, the CDR3 is TGTGCCAGCAGCCCTAGGTACGGGGGGGCCACAGATACGCAGTATTTT. This sequence encodes CASSPRYGGATDTQYF.

This chain connects TRBV5-4 to TRBJ2-2, with 8 bases matching TRBD2. Germline CDR1 SGHNT, CDR2 YYREEE (reference sequence). V was clipped by 0 bases and J by 5 bases; unmatched bases: 9. This CDR3 is built from 17 residues. The CDR3 DNA is TGTGCCAGCAGCTTGGGACTAGCGCGCCTCCAGACCGGGGAGCTGTTTTTT. Translation gives CASSLGLARLQTGELFF.

The chain employs TRBV29-1 and TRBJ2-7; TRBD1 is a possible D gene (5 bases). The CDR3 sequence is 13 residues long. Germline assignment: CDR1 SQVTM and CDR2 ANQGSEA. V was cut by 8 bases and J by 0 bases, with 14 bases left in between. The DNA for the CDR3 is TGCAGCTCCGTAGAGCAGGGCTCCTACGAGCAGTACTTC. This encodes CSSVEQGSYEQYF.

This clone was observed once. The rearrangement joins TRBV11-3 to TRBJ2-3, with 11 nucleotides matching TRBD2. The junction had 6 bases not matched to a gene; V was cut back by 5 bases and J by 2 bases. The germline gives CDR1 SGHNT, CDR2 YENEEA. CDR3 length: 16 residues. CDR3 residues: CASSPRLAGITDTQYF. Here the CDR3 DNA reads TGTGCCAGCAGCCCCCGACTAGCGGGGATCACAGATACGCAGTATTTT.

V usage is TRBV3-1 (or the pseudogene TRBV3-2) and J usage is TRBJ2-3; D might be TRBD2 (7 bases). This CDR3 has 16 residues. Germline V gene lookup returns CDR1 LGHDT and CDR2 YNNKEL (reference sequence). Trimming cost V 1 base and J 2 bases, with 13 bases left between them. CDR3 DNA sequence: TGTGCCAGCAGCCAAGGTACGGGGGGCTTCACAGATACGCAGTATTTT. Translated: CASSQGTGGFTDTQYF.

V is TRBV1 and J is TRBJ2-3; TRBD2, the table's D call, lacks a check against the DNA. TRBV1 is termed a pseudogene. The CDR3 runs to 16 residues. The CDR3 DNA reads TGCACCAGCAGCCAACGCCGAGGGAGCGGCACAGATACGCAGTATTTT. Translating it yields CTSSQRRGSGTDTQYF.

The gene calls are TRBV4-1 and TRBJ1-2; weak D call: TRBD1 (5 bases). This CDR3 spans 16 amino acids. V was cut by 0 bases and J by 8 bases, with 19 bases left in between. Germline loops: CDR1 MGHRA, CDR2 YSYEKL. The CDR3 DNA sequence: TGCGCCAGCAGCCAAGACCAGCAGGGCCTCGGAGGGGGCTACACCTTC. This codes for CASSQDQQGLGGGYTF.

Only one count was recorded for this clone. V and J are TRBV4-2 and TRBJ1-1; weak D call: TRBD1 (5 bases). Germline assignment: CDR1 LGHNA and CDR2 YNFKEQ. The V gene lost 3 bases and the J gene lost 8 bases, with 22 bases spanning the gap. This CDR3 has 16 amino acids. CDR3 residues: CASSHQKTARSEEAFF. As DNA, the CDR3 is TGTGCCAGCAGCCATCAAAAGACAGCCCGGTCCGAAGAAGCTTTCTTT.

The V gene is TRBV7-8, the J gene TRBJ1-2; D is unresolved. V was pared by 1 base and J by 4 bases, with 10 bases between. The germline gives CDR1 SGHVS, CDR2 FQNEAQ. This CDR3 is 14 amino acids long. CDR3 bases: TGTGCCAGCAGCTTAGATTGGCAGATCTATGGCTACACCTTC. This gives the protein CASSLDWQIYGYTF.

The gene calls are TRBV5-1 and TRBJ2-7, with 11 bases fitting TRBD2. Germline CDR1 reads SGHRS; CDR2 reads YFSETQ. The CDR3 has 14 amino acids. V shed 2 bases and J 4 bases; nucleotides not matched to a gene: 2. DNA of the CDR3: TGCGCCAGCAGCTTCCTAGCGGGGGGTTACGAGCAGTACTTC. Translation: CASSFLAGGYEQYF.

V is TRBV6-1 and J is TRBJ2-7; D is unclear. Per the germline V gene, CDR1 is MNHNS and CDR2 is SASEGT. V was shortened by 0 bases and J by 5 bases, with 8 bases between the two germline ends. This CDR3 is built from 13 residues. The CDR3 DNA reads as TGTGCCAGCAGTGAAGCGCTCAACAACGAGCAGTACTTC. This sequence encodes CASSEALNNEQYF.

This chain joins TRBV18 and TRBJ1-2; a possible D gene is TRBD1 (5 bases). The germline V gene encodes CDR1 KGHSH and CDR2 LQKENI. This CDR3 region has 12 residues. Trimming removed 4 bases from V and 9 bases from J, with 12 bases in between. CDR3 nucleotide sequence: TGTGCCAGCTCACAAGACAGAACGAGCTACACCTTC. Its translation is CASSQDRTSYTF. Full variable domain (remainder filled in from reference TRBV18 and TRBJ1-2): NAGVMQNPRHLVRRRGQEARLRCSPMKGHSHVYWYRQLPEEGLKFMVYLQKENIIDESGMPKERFSAEFPKEGPSILRIQQVVRGDSAAYFCASSQDRTSYTFGSGTRLTVV.

The chain links TRBV4-2 to TRBJ2-2; 7 bases align to TRBD1. The germline gives CDR1 LGHNA, CDR2 YNFKEQ. With V trimmed by 5 bases and J by 6 bases, 9 bases remained unmatched. There are 15 residues in the CDR3. CDR3 in DNA: TGTGCCAGCAGCGCTCGGGACAGAGGAGCCGGGGAGCTGTTTTTT. It specifies CASSARDRGAGELFF.

The chain combines TRBV30 with TRBJ2-5; 7 bases map to TRBD2. Trimming removed 4 bases from V and 4 bases from J; junction bases left unmatched: 18. The CDR3 consists of 17 residues. Germline V lookup: CDR1 GTSNPN, CDR2 SVGIG (reference sequence). CDR3 residues: CAWNFGRGGPGGETQYF. The CDR3 coding sequence is TGTGCCTGGAATTTCGGTCGGGGAGGGCCGGGAGGAGAGACCCAGTACTTC.

CDR3 amino acids: CASSSGGSSYEQYF. The CDR3 nucleotides are TGTGCCAGCAGTTCGGGAGGGAGCTCCTACGAGCAGTACTTC. This chain connects TRBV7-3 to TRBJ2-7, with 8 bases fitting TRBD2. The CDR3 length is 14 residues. Germline CDR1 is SGHTA and CDR2 is FQGTGA. The junction had 4 bases not matched to a gene; V was cut back by 6 bases and J by 0 bases.

The chain carries TRBV7-8 and TRBJ2-7; no clear D. The CDR3 sequence is 14 residues long. With 1 base removed from V and 0 bases from J, the gap between germline ends came to 7 bases. The germline V gene has CDR1 SGHVS and CDR2 FQNEAQ. CDR3 nucleotide sequence: TGTGCCAGCAGCTTAGAAGTGAGCTCCTACGAGCAGTACTTC. Translated, it gives CASSLEVSSYEQYF. Full variable domain (remainder filled in from reference TRBV7-8 and TRBJ2-7): GAGVSQSPRYKVAKRGQDVALRCDPISGHVSLFWYQQALGQGPEFLTYFQNEAQLDKSGLPSDRFFAERPEGSVSTLKIQRTQQEDSAVYLCASSLEVSSYEQYFGPGTRLTVT.

This CDR3 is CASSSVRGRYGYTF. CDR3 nucleotides: TGTGCCAGCAGCAGTGTAAGGGGTAGATATGGCTACACCTTC. The chain is built from TRBV7-9 and TRBJ1-2; maybe TRBD1 (5 bases). The germline gives CDR1 SEHNR, CDR2 FQNEAQ (reference sequence). With 5 bases removed from V and 5 bases from J, the gap between germline ends came to 15 bases. This CDR3 region has 14 residues.

J is TRBJ2-3 and V is TRBV5-1, with TRBD2 matching over 10 bases. CDR1 and CDR2 (germline): SGHRS, YFSETQ. The CDR3 sequence is 17 residues long. With 4 bases clipped from V and 6 bases from J, the junction kept 14 bases outside the gene matches. The chain's CDR3 is CASSGLAASGEWDTQYF. The CDR3 DNA follows: TGCGCCAGCAGCGGACTAGCGGCTAGCGGGGAGTGGGATACGCAGTATTTT. Looking up the rest from reference TRBV5-1 and TRBJ2-3 gives the full variable domain: KAGVTQTPRYLIKTRGQQVTLSCSPISGHRSVSWYQQTPGQGLQFLFEYFSETQRNKGNFPGRFSGRQFSNSRSEMNVSTLELGDSALYLCASSGLAASGEWDTQYFGPGTRLTVL.

This clone came up a few times. The rearrangement links TRBV6-1 to TRBJ1-4; no reliable D call. V lost 3 bases and J 8 bases, leaving 16 bases between the germline ends. This CDR3 has 15 amino acids. Germline CDR1 and CDR2: MNHNS and SASEGT. The CDR3 bases are TGTGCCAGCAGTGATCAGGCCGGGGATTACGAAAAACTGTTTTTT. It is translated as CASSDQAGDYEKLFF.

The chain links TRBV19 to TRBJ1-5; 8 nucleotides align to TRBD1. The CDR3 contains 15 residues. V gave up 5 bases and J gave up 0 bases; unmatched junction bases: 3. CDR1 LNHDA and CDR2 SQIVND come from the germline V gene (reference sequence). CDR3 DNA: TGTGCCAGTAGTCCAACAGGGGGTAGCAATCAGCCCCAGCATTTT. Its protein product is CASSPTGGSNQPQHF.

The chain uses TRBV6-1 and TRBJ2-7; 9 bases agree with TRBD1. This CDR3 is 15 amino acids long. CDR1 is MNHNS and CDR2 is SASEGT in the germline V gene. Trimming took 3 bases from V and 1 from J; bases not matched to a gene: 4. Here the CDR3 reads CASSDQQGASYEQYF. The CDR3 DNA sequence: TGTGCCAGCAGTGATCAACAGGGGGCATCCTACGAGCAGTACTTC.

The V gene is TRBV6-1, the J gene TRBJ2-3; TRBD2 might be the D (6 bases). This CDR3 is built from 15 residues. CDR1 and CDR2 (germline): MNHNS, SASEGT. Trimming left V 3 bases short and J 4 bases short, with 14 bases between. The CDR3 DNA follows: TGTGCCAGCAGTGAGGCCGCTGGGGAGGCAGATACGCAGTATTTT. Translation: CASSEAAGEADTQYF.

This clone was recorded once. The gene calls are TRBV2 and TRBJ1-1; tentatively, D is TRBD1 (5 bases). CDR1 is SNHLY, CDR2 FYNNEI, per germline. Trimming took off 4 bases at V and 4 bases at J, with 7 bases between the two ends. The CDR3 sequence is 12 residues long. CDR3 sequence: CASSVTATEAFF. The CDR3 DNA reads as TGTGCCAGCAGTGTGACAGCCACTGAAGCTTTCTTT.

In this sample, this clone turned up a few times. The rearrangement uses TRBV3-1 (or the pseudogene TRBV3-2) and TRBJ2-2, with 14 positions matching TRBD2. The germline CDR1 and CDR2 sequences are LGHDT and YNNKEL (reference sequence). The V and J ends lost 6 bases and 4 bases, in that order; junction bases with no gene match: 1. The CDR3 loop spans 15 amino acids. CDR3 region: CASRGTSGGTGELFF. The CDR3 coding sequence is TGTGCCAGCAGGGGGACTAGCGGGGGCACCGGGGAGCTGTTTTTT.